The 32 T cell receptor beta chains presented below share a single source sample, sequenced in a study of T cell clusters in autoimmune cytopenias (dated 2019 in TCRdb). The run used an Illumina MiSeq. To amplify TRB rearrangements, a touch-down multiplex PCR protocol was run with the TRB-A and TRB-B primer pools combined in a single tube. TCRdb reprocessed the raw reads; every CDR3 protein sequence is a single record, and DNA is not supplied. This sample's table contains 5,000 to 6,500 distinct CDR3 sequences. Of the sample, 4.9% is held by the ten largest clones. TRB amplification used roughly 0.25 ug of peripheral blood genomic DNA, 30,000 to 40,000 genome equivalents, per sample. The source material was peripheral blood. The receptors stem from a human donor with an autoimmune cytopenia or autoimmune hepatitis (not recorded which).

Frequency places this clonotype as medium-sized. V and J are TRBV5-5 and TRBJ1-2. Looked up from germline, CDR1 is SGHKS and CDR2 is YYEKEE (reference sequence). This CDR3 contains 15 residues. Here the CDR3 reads CASSLATDPAYGYTF.

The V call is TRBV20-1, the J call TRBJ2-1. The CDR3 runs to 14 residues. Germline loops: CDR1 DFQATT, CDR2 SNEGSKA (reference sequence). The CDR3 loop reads CSALDRFSYNEQFF.

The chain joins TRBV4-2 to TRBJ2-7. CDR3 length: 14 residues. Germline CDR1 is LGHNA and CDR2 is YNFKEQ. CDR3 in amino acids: CASSQEALGYEQYF.

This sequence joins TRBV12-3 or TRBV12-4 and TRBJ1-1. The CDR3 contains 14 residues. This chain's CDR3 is CASSITDLNTEAFF.

CDR3 residues: CASSEEEGGFTEAFF. This chain links TRBV5-4 with TRBJ1-1; TCRdb names TRBD1, which stays unverified in the absence of DNA. The CDR3 loop spans 15 amino acids. CDR1 SGHNT and CDR2 YYREEE come from the germline V gene (reference sequence). The entire variable domain, with the rest obtained from reference TRBV5-4 and TRBJ1-1, is as follows: ETGVTQSPTHLIKTRGQQVTLRCSSQSGHNTVSWYQQALGQGPQFIFQYYREEENGRGNFPPRFSGLQFPNYSSELNVNALELDDSALYLCASSEEEGGFTEAFFGQGTRLTVV.

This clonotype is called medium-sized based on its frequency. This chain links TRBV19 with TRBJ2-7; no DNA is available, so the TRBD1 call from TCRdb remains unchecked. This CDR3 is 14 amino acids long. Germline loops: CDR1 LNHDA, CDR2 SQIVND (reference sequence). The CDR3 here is CASSTRLTGFEQYF.

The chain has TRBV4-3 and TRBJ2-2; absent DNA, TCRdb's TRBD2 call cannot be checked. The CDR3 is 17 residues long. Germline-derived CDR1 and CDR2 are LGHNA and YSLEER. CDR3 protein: CASSQRRGGSNTGELFF.

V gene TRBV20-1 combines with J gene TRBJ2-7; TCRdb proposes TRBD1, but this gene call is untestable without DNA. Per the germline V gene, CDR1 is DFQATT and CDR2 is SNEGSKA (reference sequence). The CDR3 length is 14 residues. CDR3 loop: CSAEGGPGRYEQYF.

The CDR3 is CASSELGQGDTEAFF. V gene TRBV6-1 combines with J gene TRBJ1-1; as DNA is missing, the TRBD1 call by TCRdb cannot be tested. Germline V gene sequence: CDR1 MNHNS, CDR2 SASEGT. CDR3 length equals 15 residues.

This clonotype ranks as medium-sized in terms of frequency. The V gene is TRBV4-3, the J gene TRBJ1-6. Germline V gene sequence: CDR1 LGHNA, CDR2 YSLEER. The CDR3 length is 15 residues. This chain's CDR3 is CASSQDAGSLSPLHF.

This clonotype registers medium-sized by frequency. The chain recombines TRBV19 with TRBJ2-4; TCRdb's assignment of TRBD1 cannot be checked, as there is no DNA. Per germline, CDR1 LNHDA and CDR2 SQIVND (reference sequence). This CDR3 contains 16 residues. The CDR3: CASSTQGLLAKNIQYF.

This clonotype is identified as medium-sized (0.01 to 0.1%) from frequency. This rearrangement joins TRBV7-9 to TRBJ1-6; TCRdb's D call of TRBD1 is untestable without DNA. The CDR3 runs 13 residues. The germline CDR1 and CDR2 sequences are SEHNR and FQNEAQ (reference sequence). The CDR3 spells CASSLDGRVTLHF.

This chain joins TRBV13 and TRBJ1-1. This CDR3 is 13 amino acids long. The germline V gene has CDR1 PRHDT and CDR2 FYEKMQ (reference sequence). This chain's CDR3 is CASSSLTYSEAFF.

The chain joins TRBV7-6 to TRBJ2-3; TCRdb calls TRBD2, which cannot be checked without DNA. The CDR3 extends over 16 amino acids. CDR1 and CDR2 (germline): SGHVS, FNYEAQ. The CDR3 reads CASSLPTSGVTDTQYF.

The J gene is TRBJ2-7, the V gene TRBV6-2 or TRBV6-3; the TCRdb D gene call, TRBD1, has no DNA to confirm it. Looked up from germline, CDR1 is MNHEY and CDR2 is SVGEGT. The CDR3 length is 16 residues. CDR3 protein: CASSSPESRDIDEQYF.

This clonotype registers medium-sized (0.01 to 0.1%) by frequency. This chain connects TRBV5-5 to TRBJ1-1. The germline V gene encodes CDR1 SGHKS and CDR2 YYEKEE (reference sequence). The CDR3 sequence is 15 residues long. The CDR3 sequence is CASSLVPRGVTEAFF. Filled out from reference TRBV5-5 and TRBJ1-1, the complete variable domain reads DAGVTQSPTHLIKTRGQQVTLRCSPISGHKSVSWYQQVLGQGPQFIFQYYEKEERGRGNFPDRFSARQFPNYSSELNVNALLLGDSALYLCASSLVPRGVTEAFFGQGTRLTVV.

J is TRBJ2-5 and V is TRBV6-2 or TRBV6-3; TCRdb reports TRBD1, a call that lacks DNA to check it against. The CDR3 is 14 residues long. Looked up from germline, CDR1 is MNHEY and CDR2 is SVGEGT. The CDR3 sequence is CASSRTSRQETQYF.

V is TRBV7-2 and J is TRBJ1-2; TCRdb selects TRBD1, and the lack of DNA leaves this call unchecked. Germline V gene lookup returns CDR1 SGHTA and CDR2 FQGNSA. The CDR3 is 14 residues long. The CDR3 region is CASSPGGVSYGYTF. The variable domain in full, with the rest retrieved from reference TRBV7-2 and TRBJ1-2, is GAGVSQSPSNKVTEKGKDVELRCDPISGHTALYWYRQSLGQGLEFLIYFQGNSAPDKSGLPSDRFSAERTGGSVSTLTIQRTQQEDSAVYLCASSPGGVSYGYTFGSGTRLTVV.

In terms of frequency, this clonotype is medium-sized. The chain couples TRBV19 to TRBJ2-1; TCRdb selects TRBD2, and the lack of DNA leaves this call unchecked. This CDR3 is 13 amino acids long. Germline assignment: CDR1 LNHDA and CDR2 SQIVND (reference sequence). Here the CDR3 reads CASSMGLFNEQFF.

The CDR3 is CASSLVRTTEAFF. V usage is TRBV7-9 and J usage is TRBJ1-1. This CDR3 has 13 residues. From germline, CDR1 is SEHNR and CDR2 FQNEAQ (reference sequence).

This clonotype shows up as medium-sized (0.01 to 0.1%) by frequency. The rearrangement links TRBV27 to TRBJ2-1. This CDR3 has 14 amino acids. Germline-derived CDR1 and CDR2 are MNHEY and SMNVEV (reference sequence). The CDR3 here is CASRGRSSYNEQFF.

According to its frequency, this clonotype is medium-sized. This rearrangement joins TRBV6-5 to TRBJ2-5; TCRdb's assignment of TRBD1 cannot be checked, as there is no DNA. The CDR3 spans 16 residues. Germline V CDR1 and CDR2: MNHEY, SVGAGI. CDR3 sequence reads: CASSPFANRDQETQYF.

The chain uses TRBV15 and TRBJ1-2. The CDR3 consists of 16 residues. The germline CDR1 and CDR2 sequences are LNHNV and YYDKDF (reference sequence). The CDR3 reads CATSRGGRGGAQDYTF. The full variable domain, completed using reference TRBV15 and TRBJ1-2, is DAMVIQNPRYQVTQFGKPVTLSCSQTLNHNVMYWYQQKSSQAPKLLFHYYDKDFNNEADTPDNFQSRRPNTSFCFLDIRSPGLGDTAMYLCATSRGGRGGAQDYTFGSGTRLTVV.

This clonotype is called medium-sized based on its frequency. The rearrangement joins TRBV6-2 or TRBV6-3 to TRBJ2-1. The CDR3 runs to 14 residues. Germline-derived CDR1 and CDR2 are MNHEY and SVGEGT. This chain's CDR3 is CASSYGSSYNEQFF.

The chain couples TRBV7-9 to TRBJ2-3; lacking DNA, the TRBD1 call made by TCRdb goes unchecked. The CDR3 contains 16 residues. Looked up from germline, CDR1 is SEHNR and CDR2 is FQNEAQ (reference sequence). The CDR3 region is CASSGPGRRSTDTQYF.

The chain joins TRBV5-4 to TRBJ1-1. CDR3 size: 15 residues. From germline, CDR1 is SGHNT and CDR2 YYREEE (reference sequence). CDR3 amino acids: CASSSLAGNPTEAFF. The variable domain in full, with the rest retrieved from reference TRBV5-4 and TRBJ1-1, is ETGVTQSPTHLIKTRGQQVTLRCSSQSGHNTVSWYQQALGQGPQFIFQYYREEENGRGNFPPRFSGLQFPNYSSELNVNALELDDSALYLCASSSLAGNPTEAFFGQGTRLTVV.

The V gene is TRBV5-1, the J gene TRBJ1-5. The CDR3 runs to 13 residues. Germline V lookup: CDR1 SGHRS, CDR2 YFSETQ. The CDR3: CASSLDSRSPQHF.

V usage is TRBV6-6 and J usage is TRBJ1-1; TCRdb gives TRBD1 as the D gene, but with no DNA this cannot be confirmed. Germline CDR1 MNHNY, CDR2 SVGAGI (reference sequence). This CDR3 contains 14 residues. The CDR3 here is CASSTGTSGTEAFF.

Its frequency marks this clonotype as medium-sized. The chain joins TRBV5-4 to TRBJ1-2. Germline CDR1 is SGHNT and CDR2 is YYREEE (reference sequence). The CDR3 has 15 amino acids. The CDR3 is CASRNGGEANYGYTF.

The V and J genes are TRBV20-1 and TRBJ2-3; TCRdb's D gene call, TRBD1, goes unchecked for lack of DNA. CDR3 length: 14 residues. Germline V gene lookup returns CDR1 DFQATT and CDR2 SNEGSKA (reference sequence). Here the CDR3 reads CSARDRGITDTQYF.

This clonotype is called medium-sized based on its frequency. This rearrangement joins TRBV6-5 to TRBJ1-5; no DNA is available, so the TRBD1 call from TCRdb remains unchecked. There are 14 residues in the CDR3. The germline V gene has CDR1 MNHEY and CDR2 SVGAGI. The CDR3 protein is CASRDRGPNQPQHF.

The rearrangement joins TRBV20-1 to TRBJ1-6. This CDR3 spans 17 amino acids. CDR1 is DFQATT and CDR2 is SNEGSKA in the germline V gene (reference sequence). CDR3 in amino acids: CSARDPGYRRLNSPLHF.